This T cell receptor beta chain was observed in a study of tumor-infiltrating lymphocytes in localized non-small cell lung cancer. Findings and caveats of the study: Higher tumor T cell infiltration than in uninvolved lung was supported by TCRbeta sequencing.

This clone occurred a few times. Its antigen is currently unknown. Sequenced by immunoSEQ multiplex PCR; TCRdb stores in-frame clones only, minus some. The repertoire includes approximately 17,000 clones, approximately 73% of them detected once, and about 4.3% sits in the top ten. The receptor was derived from a human donor with non-small cell lung cancer. The sample consisted of lung tumor tissue.

CDR3 coding DNA: TGTGCCAGCAGCCCCCTGGGGGGTGGCTACACCTTC. This codes for CASSPLGGGYTF. The genes are TRBV21-1 and TRBJ1-2. TRBV21-1 is assigned pseudogene status. This CDR3 has 12 residues.